This TCR beta chain was recorded in a study of blood T cell repertoires in COVID-19. For the study at large: Researchers got acute and convalescent COVID-19 samples from the United States, Italy and Spain. Nucleic acid was either cDNA or gDNA, and it came from T cells, B-cell-depleted T cells, or PBMCs.

The CDR3 sequence is 16 residues long. The germline V gene has CDR1 SGHTA and CDR2 FQGNSA. Trimming at V came to 5 bases and at J to 6 bases, leaving 14 bases not matched to a gene. In the source study's methods: Quantification of nucleated cells was approximated via reference gene primer amplification. The repertoire was sequenced with immunoSEQ multiplex PCR; TCRdb's copy has only in-frame clones and lacks some. D and trimming come from the DNA, and the V and J calls and clone size come from that table. In the table there are about 160,000 clones, roughly 81% of which are singletons. This clonotype was obtained from a man in his forties with acute or convalescent COVID-19. The chain links TRBV7-2 to TRBJ1-2, with 8 positions matching TRBD1. Input material: peripheral blood. The CDR3 DNA reads TGTGCCAGCAGCCCGGGAGGTACAGGGGGTCGACATGGCTACACCTTC. Its translation is CASSPGGTGGRHGYTF. Variable domain in full (rest from reference TRBV7-2 and TRBJ1-2): GAGVSQSPSNKVTEKGKDVELRCDPISGHTALYWYRQSLGQGLEFLIYFQGNSAPDKSGLPSDRFSAERTGGSVSTLTIQRTQQEDSAVYLCASSPGGTGGRHGYTFGSGTRLTVV.